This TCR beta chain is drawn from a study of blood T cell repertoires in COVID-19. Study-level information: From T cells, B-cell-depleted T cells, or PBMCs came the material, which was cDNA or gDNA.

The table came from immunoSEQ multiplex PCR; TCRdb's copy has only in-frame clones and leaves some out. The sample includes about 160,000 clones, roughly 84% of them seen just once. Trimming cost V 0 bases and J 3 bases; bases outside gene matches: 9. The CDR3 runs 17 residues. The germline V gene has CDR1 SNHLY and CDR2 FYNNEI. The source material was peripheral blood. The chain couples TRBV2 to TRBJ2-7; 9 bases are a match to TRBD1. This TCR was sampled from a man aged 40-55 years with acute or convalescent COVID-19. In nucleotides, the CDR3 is TGTGCCAGCAGTGAAGCTTTGGGACAGGGTTTCTACTACGAGCAGTACTTC. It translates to CASSEALGQGFYYEQYF.